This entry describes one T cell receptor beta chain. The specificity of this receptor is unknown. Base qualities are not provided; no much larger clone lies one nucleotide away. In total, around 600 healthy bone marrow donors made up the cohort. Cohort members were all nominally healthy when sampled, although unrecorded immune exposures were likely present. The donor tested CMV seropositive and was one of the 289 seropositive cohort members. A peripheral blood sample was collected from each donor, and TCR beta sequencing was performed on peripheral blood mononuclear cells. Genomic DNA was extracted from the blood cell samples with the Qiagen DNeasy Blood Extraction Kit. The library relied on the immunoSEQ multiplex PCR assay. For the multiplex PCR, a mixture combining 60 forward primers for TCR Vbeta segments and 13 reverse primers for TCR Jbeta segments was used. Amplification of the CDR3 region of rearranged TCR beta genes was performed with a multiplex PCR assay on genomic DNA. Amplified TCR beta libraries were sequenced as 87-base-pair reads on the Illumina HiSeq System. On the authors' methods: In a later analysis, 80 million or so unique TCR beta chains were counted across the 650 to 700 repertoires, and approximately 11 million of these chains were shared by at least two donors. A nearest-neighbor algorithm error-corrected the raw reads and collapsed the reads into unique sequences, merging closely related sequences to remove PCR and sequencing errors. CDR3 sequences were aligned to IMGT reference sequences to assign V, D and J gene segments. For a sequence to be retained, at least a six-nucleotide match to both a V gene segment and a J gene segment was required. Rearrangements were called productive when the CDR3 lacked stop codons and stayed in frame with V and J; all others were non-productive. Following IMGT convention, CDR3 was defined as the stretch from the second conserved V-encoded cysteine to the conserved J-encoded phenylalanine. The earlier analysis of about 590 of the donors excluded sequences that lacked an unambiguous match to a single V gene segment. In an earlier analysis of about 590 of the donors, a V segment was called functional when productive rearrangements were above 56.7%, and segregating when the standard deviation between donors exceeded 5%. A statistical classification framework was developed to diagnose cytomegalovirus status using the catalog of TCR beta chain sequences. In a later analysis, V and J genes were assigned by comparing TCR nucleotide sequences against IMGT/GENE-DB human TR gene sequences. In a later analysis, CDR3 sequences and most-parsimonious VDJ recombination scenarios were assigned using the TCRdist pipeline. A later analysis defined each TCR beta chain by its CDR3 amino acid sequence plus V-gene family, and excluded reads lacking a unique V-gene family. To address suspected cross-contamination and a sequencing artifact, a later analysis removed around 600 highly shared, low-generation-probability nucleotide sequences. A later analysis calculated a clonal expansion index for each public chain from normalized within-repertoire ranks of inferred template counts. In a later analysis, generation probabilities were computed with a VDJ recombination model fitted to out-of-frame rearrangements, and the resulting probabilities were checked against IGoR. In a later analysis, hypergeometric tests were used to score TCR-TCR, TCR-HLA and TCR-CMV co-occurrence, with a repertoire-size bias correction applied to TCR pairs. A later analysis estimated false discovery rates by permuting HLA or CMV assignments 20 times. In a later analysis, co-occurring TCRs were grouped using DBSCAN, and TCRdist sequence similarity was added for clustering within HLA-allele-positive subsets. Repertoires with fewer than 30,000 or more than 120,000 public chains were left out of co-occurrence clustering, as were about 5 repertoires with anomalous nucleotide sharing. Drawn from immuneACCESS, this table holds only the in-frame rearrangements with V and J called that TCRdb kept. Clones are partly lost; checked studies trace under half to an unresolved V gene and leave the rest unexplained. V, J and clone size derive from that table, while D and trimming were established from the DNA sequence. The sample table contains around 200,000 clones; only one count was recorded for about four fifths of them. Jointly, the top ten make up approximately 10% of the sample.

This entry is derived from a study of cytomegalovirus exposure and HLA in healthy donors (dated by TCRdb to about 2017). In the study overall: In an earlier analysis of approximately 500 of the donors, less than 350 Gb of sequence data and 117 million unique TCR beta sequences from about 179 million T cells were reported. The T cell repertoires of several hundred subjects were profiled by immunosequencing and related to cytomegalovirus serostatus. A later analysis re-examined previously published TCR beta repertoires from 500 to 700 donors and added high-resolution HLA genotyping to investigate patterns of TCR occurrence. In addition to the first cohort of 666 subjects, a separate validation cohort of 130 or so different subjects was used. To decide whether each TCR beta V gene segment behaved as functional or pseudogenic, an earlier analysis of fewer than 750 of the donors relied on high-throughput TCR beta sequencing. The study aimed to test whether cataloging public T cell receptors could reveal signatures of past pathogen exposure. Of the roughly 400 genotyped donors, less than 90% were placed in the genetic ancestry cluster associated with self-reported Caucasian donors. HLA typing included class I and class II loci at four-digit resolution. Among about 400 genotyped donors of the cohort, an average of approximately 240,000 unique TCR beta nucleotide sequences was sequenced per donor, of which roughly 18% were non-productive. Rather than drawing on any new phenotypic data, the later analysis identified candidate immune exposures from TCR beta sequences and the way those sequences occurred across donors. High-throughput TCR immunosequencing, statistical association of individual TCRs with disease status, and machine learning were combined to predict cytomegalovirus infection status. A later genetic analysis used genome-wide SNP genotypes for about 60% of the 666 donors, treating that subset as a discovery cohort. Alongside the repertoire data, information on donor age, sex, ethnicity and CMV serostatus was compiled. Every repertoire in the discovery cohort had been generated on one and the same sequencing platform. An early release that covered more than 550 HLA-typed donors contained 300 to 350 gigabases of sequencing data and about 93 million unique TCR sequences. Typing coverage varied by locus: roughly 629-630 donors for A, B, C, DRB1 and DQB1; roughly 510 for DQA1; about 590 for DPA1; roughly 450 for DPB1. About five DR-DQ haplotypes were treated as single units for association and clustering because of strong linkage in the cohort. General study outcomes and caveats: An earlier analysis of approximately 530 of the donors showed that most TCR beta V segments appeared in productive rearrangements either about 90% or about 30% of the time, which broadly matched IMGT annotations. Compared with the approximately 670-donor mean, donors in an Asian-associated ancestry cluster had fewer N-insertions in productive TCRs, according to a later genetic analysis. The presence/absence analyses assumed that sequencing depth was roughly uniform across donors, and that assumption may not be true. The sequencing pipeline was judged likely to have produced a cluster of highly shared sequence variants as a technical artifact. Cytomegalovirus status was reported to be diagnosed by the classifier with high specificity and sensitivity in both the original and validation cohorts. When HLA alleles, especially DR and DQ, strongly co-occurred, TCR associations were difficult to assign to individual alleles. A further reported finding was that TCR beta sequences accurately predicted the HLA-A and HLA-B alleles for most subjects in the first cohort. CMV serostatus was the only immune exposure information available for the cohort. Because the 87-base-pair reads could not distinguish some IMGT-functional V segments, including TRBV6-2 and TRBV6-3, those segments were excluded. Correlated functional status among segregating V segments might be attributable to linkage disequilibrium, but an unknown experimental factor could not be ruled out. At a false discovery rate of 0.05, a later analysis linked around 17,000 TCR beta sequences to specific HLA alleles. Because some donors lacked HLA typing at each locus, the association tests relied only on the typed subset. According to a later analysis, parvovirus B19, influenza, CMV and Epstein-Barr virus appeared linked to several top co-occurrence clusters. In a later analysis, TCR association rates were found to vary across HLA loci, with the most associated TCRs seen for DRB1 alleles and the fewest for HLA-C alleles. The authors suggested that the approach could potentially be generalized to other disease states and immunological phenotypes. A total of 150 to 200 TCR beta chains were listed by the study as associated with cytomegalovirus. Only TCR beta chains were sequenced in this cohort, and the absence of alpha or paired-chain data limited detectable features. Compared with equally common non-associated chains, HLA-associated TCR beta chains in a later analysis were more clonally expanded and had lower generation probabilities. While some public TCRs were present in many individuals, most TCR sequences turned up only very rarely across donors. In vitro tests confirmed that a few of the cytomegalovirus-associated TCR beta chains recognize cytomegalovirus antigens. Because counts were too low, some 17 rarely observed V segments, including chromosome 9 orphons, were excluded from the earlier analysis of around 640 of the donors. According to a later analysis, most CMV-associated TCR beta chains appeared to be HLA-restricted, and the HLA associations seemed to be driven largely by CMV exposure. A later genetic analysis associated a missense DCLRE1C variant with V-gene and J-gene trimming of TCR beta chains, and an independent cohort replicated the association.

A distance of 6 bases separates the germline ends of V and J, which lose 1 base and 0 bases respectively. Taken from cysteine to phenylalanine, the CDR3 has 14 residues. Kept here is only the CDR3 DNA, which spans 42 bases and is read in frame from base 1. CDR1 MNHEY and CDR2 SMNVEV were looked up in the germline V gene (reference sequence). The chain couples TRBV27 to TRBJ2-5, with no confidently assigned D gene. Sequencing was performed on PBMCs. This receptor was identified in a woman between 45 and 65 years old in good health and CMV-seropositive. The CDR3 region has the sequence CASSLFPDQETQYF. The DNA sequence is TGTGCCAGCAGTTTATTCCCGGACCAAGAGACCCAGTACTTC.